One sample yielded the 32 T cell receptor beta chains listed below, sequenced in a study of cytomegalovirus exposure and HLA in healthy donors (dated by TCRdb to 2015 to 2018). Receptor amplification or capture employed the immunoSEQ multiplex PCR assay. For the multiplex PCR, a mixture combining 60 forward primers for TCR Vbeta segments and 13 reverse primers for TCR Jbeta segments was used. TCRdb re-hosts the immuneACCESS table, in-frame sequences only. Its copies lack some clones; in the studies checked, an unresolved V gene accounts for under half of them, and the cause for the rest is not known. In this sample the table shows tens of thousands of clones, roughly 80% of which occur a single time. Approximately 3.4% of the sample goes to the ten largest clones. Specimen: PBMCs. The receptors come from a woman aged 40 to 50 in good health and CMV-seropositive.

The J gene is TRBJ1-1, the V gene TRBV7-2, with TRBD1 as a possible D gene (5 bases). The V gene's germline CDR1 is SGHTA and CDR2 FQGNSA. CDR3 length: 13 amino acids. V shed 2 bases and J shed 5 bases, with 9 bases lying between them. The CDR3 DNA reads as TGTGCCAGCAGCTTATTGGGGGGGACTGAAGCTTTCTTT. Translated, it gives CASSLLGGTEAFF.

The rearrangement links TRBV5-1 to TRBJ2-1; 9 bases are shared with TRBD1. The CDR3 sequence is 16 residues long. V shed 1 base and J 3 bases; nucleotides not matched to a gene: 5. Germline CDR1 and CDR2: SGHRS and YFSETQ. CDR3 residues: CASSLIDRGVYNEQFF. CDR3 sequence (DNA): TGCGCCAGCAGCTTGATTGACAGGGGGGTCTACAATGAGCAGTTCTTC.

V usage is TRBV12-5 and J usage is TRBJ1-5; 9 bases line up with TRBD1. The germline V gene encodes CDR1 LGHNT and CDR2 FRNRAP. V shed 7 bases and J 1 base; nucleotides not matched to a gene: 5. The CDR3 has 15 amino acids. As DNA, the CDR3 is TGTGCTAGTGACCGGACAGGGGTAAGCAATCAGCCCCAGCATTTT. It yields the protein CASDRTGVSNQPQHF.

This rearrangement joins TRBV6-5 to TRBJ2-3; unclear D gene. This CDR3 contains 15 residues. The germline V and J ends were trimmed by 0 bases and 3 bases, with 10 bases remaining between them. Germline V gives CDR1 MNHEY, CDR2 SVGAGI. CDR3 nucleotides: TGTGCCAGCAGTTACTCGAGACATAGGACAGATACGCAGTATTTT. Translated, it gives CASSYSRHRTDTQYF.

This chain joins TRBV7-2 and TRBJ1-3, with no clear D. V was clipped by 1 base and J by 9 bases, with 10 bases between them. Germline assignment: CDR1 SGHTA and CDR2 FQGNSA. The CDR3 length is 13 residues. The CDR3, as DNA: TGTGCCAGCAGCTTAGGGGAGGCCACCACCATATATTTT. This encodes CASSLGEATTIYF.

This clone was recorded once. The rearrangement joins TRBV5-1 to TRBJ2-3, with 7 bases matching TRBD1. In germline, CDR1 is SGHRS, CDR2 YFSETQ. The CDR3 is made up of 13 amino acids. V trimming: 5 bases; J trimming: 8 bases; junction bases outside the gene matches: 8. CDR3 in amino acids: CASSRDSIGTQYF. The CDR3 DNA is TGCGCCAGCAGTCGGGACAGCATTGGTACGCAGTATTTT.

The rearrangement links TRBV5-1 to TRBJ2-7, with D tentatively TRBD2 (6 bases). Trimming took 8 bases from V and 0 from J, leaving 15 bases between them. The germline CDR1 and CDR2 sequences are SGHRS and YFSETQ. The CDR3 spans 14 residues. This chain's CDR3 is CASSRGLSSYEQYF. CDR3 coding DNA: TGCGCCAGTTCTCGGGGACTCAGCTCCTACGAGCAGTACTTC.

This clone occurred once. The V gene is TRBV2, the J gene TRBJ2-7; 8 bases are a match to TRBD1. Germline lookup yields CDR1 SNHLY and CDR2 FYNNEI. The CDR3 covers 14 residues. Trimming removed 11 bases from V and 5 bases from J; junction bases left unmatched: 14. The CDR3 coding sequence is TGTGCCGGACGAATTGTCAGGGGGCGGAACGAGCAGTACTTC. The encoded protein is CAGRIVRGRNEQYF.

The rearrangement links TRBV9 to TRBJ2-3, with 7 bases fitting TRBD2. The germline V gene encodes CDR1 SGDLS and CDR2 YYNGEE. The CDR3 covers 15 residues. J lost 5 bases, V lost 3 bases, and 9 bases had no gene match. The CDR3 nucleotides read TGTGCCAGCAGCGGACATGGACTAGACGTAGATACGCAGTATTTT. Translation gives CASSGHGLDVDTQYF.

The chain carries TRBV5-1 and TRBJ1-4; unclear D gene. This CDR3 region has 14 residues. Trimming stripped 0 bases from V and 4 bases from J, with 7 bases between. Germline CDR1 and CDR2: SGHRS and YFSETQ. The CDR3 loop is CASSLAGDNEKLFF. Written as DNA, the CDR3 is TGCGCCAGCAGCTTGGCCGGGGATAATGAAAAACTGTTTTTT.

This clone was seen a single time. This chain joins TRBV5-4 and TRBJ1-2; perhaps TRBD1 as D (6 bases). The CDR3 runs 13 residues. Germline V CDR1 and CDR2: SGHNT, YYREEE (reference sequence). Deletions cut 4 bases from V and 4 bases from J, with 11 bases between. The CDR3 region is CASSDLQGYGYTF. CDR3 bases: TGTGCCAGCAGCGACCTACAGGGCTATGGCTACACCTTC.

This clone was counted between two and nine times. Here the CDR3 DNA reads TGCGCCAGCAGCCAAGGTACAGGGGCGTTTAATCAGCCCCAGCATTTT. This translates into CASSQGTGAFNQPQHF. This chain joins TRBV4-1 and TRBJ1-5; 7 bases are shared with TRBD1. CDR3 length equals 16 residues. CDR1 and CDR2 from the germline V gene are MGHRA and YSYEKL. V lost 1 base and J lost 4; bases outside the gene matches: 7.

CDR3 sequence reads: CASSLRDLSGNTIYF. CDR3 in DNA: TGTGCCAGCAGCTTGCGGGACCTCTCTGGAAACACCATATATTTT. The rearrangement links TRBV13 to TRBJ1-3; tentative D call: TRBD1 (5 bases). Trimming left V 3 bases short and J 0 bases short, with 9 bases between. The CDR3 runs to 15 residues. Germline values: CDR1 PRHDT, CDR2 FYEKMQ (reference sequence).

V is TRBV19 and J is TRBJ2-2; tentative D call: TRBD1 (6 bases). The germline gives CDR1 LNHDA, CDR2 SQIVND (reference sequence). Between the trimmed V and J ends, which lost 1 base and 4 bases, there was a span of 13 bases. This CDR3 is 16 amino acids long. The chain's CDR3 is CASSIGDIRVTGELFF. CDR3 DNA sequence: TGTGCCAGTAGTATAGGGGACATCAGGGTCACCGGGGAGCTGTTTTTT.

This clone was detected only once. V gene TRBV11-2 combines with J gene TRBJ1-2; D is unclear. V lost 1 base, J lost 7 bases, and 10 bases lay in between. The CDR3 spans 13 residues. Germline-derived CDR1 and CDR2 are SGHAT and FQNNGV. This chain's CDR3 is CASSLGPGVGYTF. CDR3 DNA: TGTGCCAGCAGCTTAGGGCCCGGGGTTGGCTACACCTTC.

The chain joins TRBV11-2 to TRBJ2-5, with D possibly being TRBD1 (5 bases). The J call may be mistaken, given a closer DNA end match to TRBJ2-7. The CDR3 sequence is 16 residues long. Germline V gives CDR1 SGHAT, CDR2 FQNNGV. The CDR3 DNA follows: TGTGCCAGCAGCTTAGATCGAAGGGTATCCAGGGTCGAGCAGTACTTC. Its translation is CASSLDRRVSRVEQYF.

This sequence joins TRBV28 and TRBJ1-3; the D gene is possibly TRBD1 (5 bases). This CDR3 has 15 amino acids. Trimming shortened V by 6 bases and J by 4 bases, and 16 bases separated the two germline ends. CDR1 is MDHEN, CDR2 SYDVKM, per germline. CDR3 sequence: CASSPSGVRGNTIYF. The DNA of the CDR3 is TGTGCCAGCAGCCCCTCGGGGGTTCGGGGAAACACCATATATTTT.

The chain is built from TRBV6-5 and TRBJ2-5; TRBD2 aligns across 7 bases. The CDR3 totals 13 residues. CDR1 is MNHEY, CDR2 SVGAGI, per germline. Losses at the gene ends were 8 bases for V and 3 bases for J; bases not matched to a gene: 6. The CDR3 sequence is CASHKSGEETQYF. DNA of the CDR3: TGTGCCAGCCACAAAAGCGGGGAAGAGACCCAGTACTTC.

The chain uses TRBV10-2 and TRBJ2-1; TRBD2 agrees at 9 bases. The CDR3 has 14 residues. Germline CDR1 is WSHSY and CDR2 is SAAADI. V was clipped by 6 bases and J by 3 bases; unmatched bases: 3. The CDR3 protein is CASRERGDYNEQFF. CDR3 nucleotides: TGCGCCAGCAGAGAGCGGGGGGACTACAATGAGCAGTTCTTC.

This chain's CDR3 is CASSKQGGYTEAFF. For the CDR3, the DNA is TGCGCCAGCAGTAAACAGGGCGGGTACACTGAAGCTTTCTTT. The rearrangement links TRBV5-1 to TRBJ1-1; weak D call: TRBD1 (6 bases). CDR3 length equals 14 residues. Germline assignment: CDR1 SGHRS and CDR2 YFSETQ. Trimming left V 5 bases short and J 3 bases short, with 14 bases between.

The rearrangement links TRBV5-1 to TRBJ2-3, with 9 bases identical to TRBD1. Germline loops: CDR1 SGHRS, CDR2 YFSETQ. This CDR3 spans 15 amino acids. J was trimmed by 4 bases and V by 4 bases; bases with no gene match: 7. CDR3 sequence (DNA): TGCGCCAGCAGCCCGGACAGGGGATTGGCAGATACGCAGTATTTT. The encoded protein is CASSPDRGLADTQYF.

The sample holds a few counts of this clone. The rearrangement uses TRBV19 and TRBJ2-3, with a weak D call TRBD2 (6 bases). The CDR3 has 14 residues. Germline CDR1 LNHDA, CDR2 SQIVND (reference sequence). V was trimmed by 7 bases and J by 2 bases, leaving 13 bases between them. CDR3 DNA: TGTGCCAGTATGGGGGAGGAGGCCACAGATACGCAGTATTTT. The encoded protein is CASMGEEATDTQYF.

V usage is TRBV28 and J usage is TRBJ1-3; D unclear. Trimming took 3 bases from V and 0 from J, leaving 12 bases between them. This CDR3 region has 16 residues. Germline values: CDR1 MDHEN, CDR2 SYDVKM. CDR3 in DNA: TGTGCCAGCAGTTTGATGAGGGTTTCCTCTGGAAACACCATATATTTT. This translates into CASSLMRVSSGNTIYF.

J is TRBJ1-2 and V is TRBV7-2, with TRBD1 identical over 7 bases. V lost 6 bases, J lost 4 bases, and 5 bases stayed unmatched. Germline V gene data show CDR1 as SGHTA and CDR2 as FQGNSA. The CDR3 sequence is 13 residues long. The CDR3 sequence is CASSPSGGYGYTF. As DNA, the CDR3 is TGTGCCAGCAGTCCCTCAGGGGGCTATGGCTACACCTTC.

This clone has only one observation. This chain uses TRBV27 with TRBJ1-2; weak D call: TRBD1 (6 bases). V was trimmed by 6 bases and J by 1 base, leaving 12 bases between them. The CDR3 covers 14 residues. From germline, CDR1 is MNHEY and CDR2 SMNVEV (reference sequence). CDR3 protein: CASRATGLNYGYTF. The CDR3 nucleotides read TGTGCCAGCAGGGCGACAGGACTTAACTATGGCTACACCTTC.

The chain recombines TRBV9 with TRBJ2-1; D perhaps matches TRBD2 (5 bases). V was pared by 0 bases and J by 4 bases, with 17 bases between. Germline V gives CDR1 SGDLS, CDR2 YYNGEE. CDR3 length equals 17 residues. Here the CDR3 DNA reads TGTGCCAGCAGCGTAGCTTCGGTAGGGAGCTATTACAATGAGCAGTTCTTC. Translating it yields CASSVASVGSYYNEQFF.

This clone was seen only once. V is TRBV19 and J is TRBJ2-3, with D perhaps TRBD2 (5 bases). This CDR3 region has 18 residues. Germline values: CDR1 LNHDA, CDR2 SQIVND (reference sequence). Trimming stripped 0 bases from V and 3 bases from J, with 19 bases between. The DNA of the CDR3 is TGTGCCAGTAGTATAGACTTGGAGACCCCGACGGGGACAGATACGCAGTATTTT. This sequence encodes CASSIDLETPTGTDTQYF.

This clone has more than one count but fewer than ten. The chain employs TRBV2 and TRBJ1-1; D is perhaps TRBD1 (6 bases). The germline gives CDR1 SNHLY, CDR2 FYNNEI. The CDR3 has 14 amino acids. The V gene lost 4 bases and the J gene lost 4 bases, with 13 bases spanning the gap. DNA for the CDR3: TGTGCCAGCAGTGTTGAGGGGGGGAGCACTGAAGCTTTCTTT. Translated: CASSVEGGSTEAFF.

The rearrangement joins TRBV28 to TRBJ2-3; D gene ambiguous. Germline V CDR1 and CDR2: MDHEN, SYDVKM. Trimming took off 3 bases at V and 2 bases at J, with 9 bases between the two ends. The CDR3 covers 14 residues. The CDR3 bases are TGTGCCAGCAGTTTGACACCAGACACAGATACGCAGTATTTT. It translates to CASSLTPDTDTQYF.

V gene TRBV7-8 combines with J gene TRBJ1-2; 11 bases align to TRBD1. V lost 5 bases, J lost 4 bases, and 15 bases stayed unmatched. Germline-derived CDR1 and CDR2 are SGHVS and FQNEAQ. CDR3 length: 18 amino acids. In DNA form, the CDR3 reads TGTGCCAGCAGCCCAAGGACAGGGGGCGCGACTGGTCCCTATGGCTACACCTTC. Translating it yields CASSPRTGGATGPYGYTF.

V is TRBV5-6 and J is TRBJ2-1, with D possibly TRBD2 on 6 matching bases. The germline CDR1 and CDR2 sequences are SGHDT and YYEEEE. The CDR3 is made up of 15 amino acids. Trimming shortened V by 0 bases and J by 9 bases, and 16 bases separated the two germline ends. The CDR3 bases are TGTGCCAGCAGCTTGGCAACTAGCCCCTGGGGTGAGCAGTTCTTC. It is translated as CASSLATSPWGEQFF.

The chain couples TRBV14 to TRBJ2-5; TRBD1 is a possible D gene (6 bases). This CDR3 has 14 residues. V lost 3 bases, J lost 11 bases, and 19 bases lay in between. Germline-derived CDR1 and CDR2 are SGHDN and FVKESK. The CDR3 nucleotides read TGTGCCAGCAGCCAGGACGCCACCGAGGGGGAGCAGTACTTC. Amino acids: CASSQDATEGEQYF.